The present T cell receptor (beta chain) was sequenced within a study of shared clonotypes between healthy human individuals. Generated by immunoSEQ multiplex PCR, the TCRdb table keeps only in-frame clones and is missing some. The sample contains around 720,000 clones, less than 80% of which appear only once. With regard to this clone: Other DNA sequences from this sample encode an identical CDR3 as well.

There were no recent acute infections or vaccinations among the donors, who were healthy HIV-negative adults. Germline loops: CDR1 MDHEN, CDR2 SYDVKM. This CDR3 contains 14 residues. Trimming cost V 3 bases and J 2 bases, with 11 bases left between them. This sequence joins TRBV28 and TRBJ2-7; the D gene is possibly TRBD2 (7 bases). The receptor was derived from a woman aged 25 to 39 in good health. Material: memory CD4+ T cells sorted from blood. Subset noted: CD45RA-negative fraction. As DNA, the CDR3 is TGTGCCAGCAGTTTGGGGGGGCGGGCCTACGAGCAGTACTTC. Amino acid sequence: CASSLGGRAYEQYF.